The rows below give T cell receptor beta chains drawn from one sample of a study of blood T cells in healthy people across ages. TCRdb called the 5' RACE reads again in MiXCR, with one record for every CDR3 protein. The sample has 550,000 to 750,000 distinct CDR3 sequences, under 25% seen once; the top ten hold under 4%. What was sequenced was blood. Receptor source: a man between 65 and 80 years old in good health. Each CDR3 is given with its conserved first and last residue. The D gene is left open where the match is weak. A clone size is listed for some rows: how often the clone was seen (once, few, many), or a class if it is expanded.

D gene	V gene	J gene	clone size	CDR3 DNA	CDR3 protein
TRBD2	TRBV20-1	TRBJ2-3	few	TGCAGTGCTAGTCCTAGCGGGAGAACAGATACGCAGTATTTT	CSASPSGRTDTQYF
-	TRBV4-1	TRBJ2-3	few	TGCGCCAGCAGCCAGGAGACTAGTTTTCCAGATACGCAGTATTTT	CASSQETSFPDTQYF
TRBD1	TRBV20-1	TRBJ2-7	-	TGCAGTGCTAAGGACAGGGGGCGGTTGGACGAGCAGTACTTC	CSAKDRGRLDEQYF
-	TRBV7-9	TRBJ1-6	-	TGTGCCAGCAGCTTCACGGGAGATTCACCCCTCCACTTT	CASSFTGDSPLHF
-	TRBV3-1	TRBJ2-3	few	TGTGCCAGCAGCCAAGGAACAGGGTGGACAGATACGCAGTATTTT	CASSQGTGWTDTQYF
TRBD2	TRBV14	TRBJ2-1	-	TGTGCCAGCAGCCAAAGAGCGGGAGGGACCTCCGCTGAGCAGTTCTTC	CASSQRAGGTSAEQFF
-	TRBV5-1	TRBJ2-4	many	TGCGCCAGCAGCCCTGGACAGGCGGGGGAAAACATTCAGTACTTC	CASSPGQAGENIQYF
-	TRBV3-1	TRBJ2-5	-	TGTGCCAGCAGCCAAGATCGCCCGTCCCACGTGGGAGAAGGAAAGACCCAGTACTTC	CASSQDRPSHVGEGKTQYF
TRBD2	TRBV20-1	TRBJ2-5	few	TGCAGTGCTACGACCCAGGGACTAGCGGGAGCCTACGGAGAGACCCAGTACTTC	CSATTQGLAGAYGETQYF
-	TRBV20-1	TRBJ2-7	many	TGCAGTGCTATGACTGGGACATCCACCTACGAGCAGTACTTC	CSAMTGTSTYEQYF
-	TRBV9	TRBJ1-2	-	TGTGCCAGCAGCGCACCCGGGGGTGGCTATGGCTACACCTTC	CASSAPGGGYGYTF
-	TRBV20-1	TRBJ2-7	-	TGCAGTGCTAGGCCCCCGGGGGCGACAAGGTACGAGCAGTACTTC	CSARPPGATRYEQYF
TRBD1	TRBV5-1	TRBJ1-6	few	TGCGCCAGCAGCGTCGTAGGGGGCTCGGACTCACCCCTCCACTTT	CASSVVGGSDSPLHF
-	TRBV6-1	TRBJ2-5	many	TGTGCCAGCAAACAGAGTAAAGAGACCCAGTACTTC	CASKQSKETQYF
-	TRBV7-2	TRBJ2-5	few	TGTGCCAGCACCTCAGCCAGGGAGACCCAGTACTTC	CASTSARETQYF
TRBD2	TRBV12-3/TRBV12-4	TRBJ2-3	-	TGTGCCAGCAGTTTAACTAGCGGGGGAAGCACAGATGCGCAGTATTTT	CASSLTSGGSTDAQYF
TRBD2	TRBV6-5	TRBJ2-1	-	TGTGCCAGCAGTCCCGGGACTAAGATCAATGAGCAGTTCTTC	CASSPGTKINEQFF
-	TRBV18	TRBJ2-7	-	TGTGCCAGCTTCCAAACTAGCACCTACGAGCAGTACTTC	CASFQTSTYEQYF
TRBD1	TRBV20-1	TRBJ2-5	-	TGCAGTGCTACGACCGACAGGGAAGAGACCCAGTACTTC	CSATTDREETQYF
-	TRBV21-1	TRBJ2-4	few	TGTGCCAGCAGCGCCCACAGGGTGTCCAAAAACATTCAGTACTTC	CASSAHRVSKNIQYF
-	TRBV20-1	TRBJ2-4	many	TGCAGTGCCAGCTTCGACAGGAAAAACATTCAGTACTTC	CSASFDRKNIQYF
-	TRBV7-9	TRBJ2-1	many	TGTGCCAGCAGCCTACCTACCTACAATGAGCAGTTCTTC	CASSLPTYNEQFF